These 8 T cell receptor beta chains originate from one sample sequenced in a study of neoadjuvant nivolumab and ipilimumab in lung cancer (dated by TCRdb to about 2020). Libraries were prepared through the immunoSEQ multiplex PCR assay. The clones in this table, taken by TCRdb from immuneACCESS, are in-frame only. Not every clone is retained; where verified, under half of the shortfall comes from an unresolved V gene, and the cause of the rest is unknown. The sample includes 24,000 or so clones, with roughly 80% observed a single time. Around 5.7% of the sample comes from the top ten. The time point label of this sample denotes: pretherapy, before neoadjuvant immune checkpoint inhibitors. Sequenced material: peripheral blood, taken before neoadjuvant nivolumab, alone or with ipilimumab. Receptors were obtained from an adult with non-small cell lung cancer.

This clone was found a few times. The V and J genes are TRBV18 and TRBJ1-5; D possibly corresponds to TRBD1 (6 bases). Germline V lookup: CDR1 KGHSH, CDR2 LQKENI. The CDR3 spans 15 residues. V was clipped by 3 bases and J by 3 bases, with 12 bases between them. The DNA for the CDR3 is TGTGCCAGCTCACCTTCGGGGGGCGACAATCAGCCCCAGCATTTT. It specifies CASSPSGGDNQPQHF.

J is TRBJ2-5 and V is TRBV27; 8 bases match TRBD2. Germline CDR1 and CDR2: MNHEY and SMNVEV (reference sequence). With 8 bases clipped from V and 4 bases from J, the junction kept 6 bases outside the gene matches. The length of the CDR3 is 13 residues. The CDR3 here is CASGDGRVETQYF. DNA for the CDR3: TGTGCCAGCGGTGACGGGAGGGTAGAGACCCAGTACTTC.

This chain uses TRBV6-6 with TRBJ2-7; 7 bases match TRBD1. Trimming took 5 bases from V and 2 from J; bases not matched to a gene: 3. The CDR3 is 13 amino acids. Germline lookup yields CDR1 MNHNY and CDR2 SVGAGI (reference sequence). In nucleotides, the CDR3 is TGTGCCAGCAGTCGACAGGGAACCTACGAGCAGTACTTC. Its translation is CASSRQGTYEQYF.

CDR3 nucleotides: TGTGCCAGCAGCTTGGGTACAGTGTACCAAGAGACCCAGTACTTC. Protein product: CASSLGTVYQETQYF. The chain is built from TRBV5-4 and TRBJ2-5; no definite D call. V was cut by 0 bases and J by 0 bases, with 9 bases left in between. CDR3 length equals 15 residues. Germline CDR1 is SGHNT and CDR2 is YYREEE (reference sequence).

This clone has only one observation. The chain joins TRBV5-4 to TRBJ2-1; D unclear. V dropped 4 bases and J dropped 0 bases, with 8 bases sitting between them. Germline assignment: CDR1 SGHNT and CDR2 YYREEE (reference sequence). This CDR3 has 14 amino acids. In DNA, the CDR3 is TGTGCCAGCAGCGGTAAGAGCTCCTACAATGAGCAGTTCTTC. This translates into CASSGKSSYNEQFF.

The V call is TRBV15, the J call TRBJ1-2; possible D gene TRBD1, 5 bases. Germline lookup yields CDR1 LNHNV and CDR2 YYDKDF (reference sequence). The CDR3 is 13 amino acids. V lost 5 bases to trimming and J lost 2 bases, with 9 bases between them. The CDR3 reads CATSPRANYGYTF. The CDR3 bases are TGTGCCACCAGCCCCAGGGCCAACTATGGCTACACCTTC.

The chain combines TRBV11-2 with TRBJ2-7, with 7 bases fitting TRBD1. V was pared by 5 bases and J by 2 bases, with 9 bases of the junction left unmatched. This CDR3 is built from 15 residues. CDR1 is SGHAT, CDR2 FQNNGV, per germline. The CDR3 region is CASSLGTAAPYEQYF. CDR3 DNA: TGTGCCAGCAGCCTAGGGACAGCCGCCCCCTACGAGCAGTACTTC. Complete variable domain (other parts from reference TRBV11-2 and TRBJ2-7): EAGVAQSPRYKIIEKRQSVAFWCNPISGHATLYWYQQILGQGPKLLIQFQNNGVVDDSQLPKDRFSAERLKGVDSTLKIQPAKLEDSAVYLCASSLGTAAPYEQYFGPGTRLTVT.

This clone showed up just a few times. The chain joins TRBV7-9 to TRBJ2-2; no definite D call. CDR3 length equals 12 residues. Trimming stripped 1 base from V and 5 bases from J, with 2 bases between. CDR1 and CDR2 from the germline V gene are SEHNR and FQNEAQ (reference sequence). For the CDR3, the DNA is TGTGCCAGCAGCTTAGGTACCGGGGAGCTGTTTTTT. Amino acid sequence: CASSLGTGELFF.